This T cell receptor (beta chain) came from a study of blood T cell repertoires in COVID-19. Study-level information: Acute and convalescent COVID-19 samples came from the United States, Italy and Spain.

In the study's own analysis: Amplification of reference gene primers was used by the study to estimate nucleated cell counts. Assay: immunoSEQ multiplex PCR; the TCRdb copy retains only in-frame clones and omits some. V and J calls and clone size follow that table, whereas D and trimming were derived from the DNA. The sample has 280,000 or so clones; about four fifths are singletons. Germline CDR1 KGHSH, CDR2 LQKENI. This CDR3 has 13 residues. V shed 4 bases and J shed 8 bases, with 12 bases lying between them. This sequence joins TRBV18 and TRBJ1-3; TRBD1 is a possible D gene (5 bases). This TCR came from a woman aged 45-65 years who had recovered from COVID-19. Sequencing used peripheral blood. CDR3 in DNA: TGTGCCAGCTCACAAGGCGGGGGAGACACCATATATTTT. Translated, it gives CASSQGGGDTIYF.